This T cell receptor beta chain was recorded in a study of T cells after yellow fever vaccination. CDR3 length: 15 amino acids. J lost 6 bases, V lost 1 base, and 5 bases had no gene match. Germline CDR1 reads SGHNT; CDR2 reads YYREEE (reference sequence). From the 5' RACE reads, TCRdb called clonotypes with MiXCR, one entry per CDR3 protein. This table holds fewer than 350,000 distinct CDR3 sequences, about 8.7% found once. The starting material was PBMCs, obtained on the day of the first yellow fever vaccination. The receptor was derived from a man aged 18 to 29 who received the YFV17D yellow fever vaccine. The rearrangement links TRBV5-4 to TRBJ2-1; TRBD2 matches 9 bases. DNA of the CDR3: TGTGCCAGCAGCTTGTCGACTAGCGGACTCAATGAGCAGTTCTTC. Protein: CASSLSTSGLNEQFF.